Detailed here is one TCR beta chain. Its antigen is currently unknown. This record comes from a study of radiotherapy plus CTLA-4 blockade in lung cancer. Overall study context: Patients showed objective responses in about 20% of cases and disease control in under 35%.

Data came from immunoSEQ multiplex PCR; TCRdb stores just in-frame clones and leaves some out. This table holds roughly 85,000 clones, more than 75% found once. Each patient with chemo-refractory metastatic non-small-cell lung cancer was treated with focal radiation plus CTLA-4 blockade using ipilimumab. The CDR3 extends over 16 amino acids. The V segment lost 5 bases and the J segment 4 bases; nucleotides outside the gene matches: 11. Germline CDR1 and CDR2: KGHSH and LQKENI. Study-wide findings and caveats: The authors reported that early blood T cell clone dynamics, with interferon-beta, best predicted response. Blood saw expansion of tumor-derived TCR clones after radiotherapy plus ipilimumab.

This chain joins TRBV18 and TRBJ2-3, with TRBD1 identical over 8 bases. The receptor was isolated from a human donor with non-small cell lung cancer that progressed on radiotherapy plus ipilimumab. This sample comprised peripheral blood, obtained from a patient treated with radiotherapy plus ipilimumab. CDR3 sequence: CASSGGGRGRSDTQYF. The CDR3 nucleotides read TGTGCCAGCTCAGGAGGAGGCAGGGGGCGATCAGATACGCAGTATTTT.